By share of the sample, the clone carrying this T cell receptor beta chain is medium-sized. What it recognizes is unknown. In the same sample, other DNA sequences code for this CDR3. The CDR3 consists of 11 residues. V was trimmed by 4 bases and J by 12 bases, leaving 10 bases between them. The data originate from a study of metastatic and nonmetastatic thyroid tumors. The study's findings and limits: A significant increase in TCR beta diversity was reportedly seen in malignant thyroid tumors relative to benign nodules, in blood and tumor.

No patient had received any treatment before thyroid surgery. With MiXCR, TCRdb called clones anew from the PCR reads. The sample lists about 5,200 clones, around 23% occurring once. This chain joins TRBV12-3 or TRBV12-4 and TRBJ2-1; possibly TRBD1 or TRBD2 for D (5 bases each). The sample taken for sequencing was adjacent normal tissue. This TCR was sampled from a female donor with papillary thyroid cancer or a benign thyroid nodule (not recorded which). Some clones in this sample may be carry-over from other donors' samples. In DNA form, the CDR3 reads TGTGCCAGCAGTTGGGACGGTCGGCAGTTCTTC. Protein: CASSWDGRQFF.